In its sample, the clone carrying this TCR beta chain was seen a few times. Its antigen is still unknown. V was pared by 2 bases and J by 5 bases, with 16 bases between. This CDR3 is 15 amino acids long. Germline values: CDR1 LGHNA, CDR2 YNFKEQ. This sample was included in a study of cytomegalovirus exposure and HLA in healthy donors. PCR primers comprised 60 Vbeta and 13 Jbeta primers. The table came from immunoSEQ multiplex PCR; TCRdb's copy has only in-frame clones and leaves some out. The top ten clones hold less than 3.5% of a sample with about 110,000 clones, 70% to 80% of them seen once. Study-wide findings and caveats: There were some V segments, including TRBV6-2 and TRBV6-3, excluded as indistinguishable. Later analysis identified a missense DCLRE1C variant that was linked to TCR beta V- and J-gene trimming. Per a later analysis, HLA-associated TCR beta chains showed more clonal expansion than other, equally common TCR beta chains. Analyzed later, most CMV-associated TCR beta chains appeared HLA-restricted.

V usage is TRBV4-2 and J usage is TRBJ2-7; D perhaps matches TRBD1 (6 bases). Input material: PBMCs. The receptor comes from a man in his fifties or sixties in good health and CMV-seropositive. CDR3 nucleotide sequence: TGTGCCAGCAGCCAACTCCGAGGGGGAGCGAACGAGCAGTACTTC. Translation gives CASSQLRGGANEQYF.